Listed below are T cell receptor beta chains from one sample, sequenced in a study of CD8 T cells in ankylosing spondylitis. Using its own MiXCR run on the 5' RACE reads, TCRdb lists one record per CDR3 protein. Of approximately 300,000 distinct CDR3 sequences in the sample, less than 25% were seen once. The sample was blood, either unsorted or a sorted T cell fraction (not recorded which). Receptor source: a female donor with ankylosing spondylitis or in good health (not recorded which). The CDR3 runs from the conserved cysteine through the conserved F or W. D genes are given only for firm matches. For some rows the clone size is stated as once, few or many, or as a class when expanded; others skip it.

d_call: -; v_call: TRBV4-3; clone_size: -; j_call: TRBJ2-5; cdr3_aa: CASSQTPSRGETQYF; cdr3_nt: TGCGCCAGCAGCCAAACCCCTTCCCGGGGGGAGACCCAGTACTTC
d_call: TRBD2; v_call: TRBV9; clone_size: -; j_call: TRBJ2-3; cdr3_aa: CASSLGLAESTDTQYF; cdr3_nt: TGTGCCAGCAGCCTTGGACTAGCGGAGAGCACAGATACGCAGTATTTT
d_call: TRBD1; v_call: TRBV12-3/TRBV12-4; clone_size: -; j_call: TRBJ2-7; cdr3_aa: CASSNRGEQYF; cdr3_nt: TGTGCCAGCAGCAACAGGGGCGAGCAGTACTTC
d_call: TRBD2; v_call: TRBV6-2/TRBV6-3; clone_size: -; j_call: TRBJ2-1; cdr3_aa: CASRSGAYNEQFF; cdr3_nt: TGTGCCAGCAGAAGCGGGGCCTACAATGAGCAGTTCTTC
d_call: TRBD2; v_call: TRBV27; clone_size: -; j_call: TRBJ2-5; cdr3_aa: CASSYSWEGGSQTQYF; cdr3_nt: TGTGCCAGCAGTTACTCCTGGGAGGGAGGGAGTCAGACCCAGTACTTC
d_call: TRBD2; v_call: TRBV2; clone_size: few; j_call: TRBJ2-1; cdr3_aa: CASRGLAGEANNEQFF; cdr3_nt: TGTGCCAGCCGGGGACTAGCGGGAGAGGCCAACAATGAGCAGTTCTTC
d_call: -; v_call: TRBV9; clone_size: few; j_call: TRBJ2-3; cdr3_aa: CASSVESGPVHGTQYF; cdr3_nt: TGTGCCAGCAGCGTAGAGAGCGGGCCGGTTCACGGTACGCAGTATTTT
d_call: TRBD1; v_call: TRBV5-6; clone_size: many; j_call: TRBJ1-1; cdr3_aa: CASSLTGGNTEAFF; cdr3_nt: TGTGCCAGCAGCTTAACAGGGGGGAACACTGAAGCTTTCTTT
d_call: TRBD1; v_call: TRBV7-2; clone_size: -; j_call: TRBJ2-1; cdr3_aa: CASSIPTTGGQFF; cdr3_nt: TGTGCCAGCAGCATTCCGACTACAGGGGGGCAGTTCTTC
d_call: -; v_call: TRBV25-1; clone_size: few; j_call: TRBJ1-5; cdr3_aa: CASSESTDSNQPQHF; cdr3_nt: TGTGCCAGCAGTGAATCAACAGATAGCAATCAGCCCCAGCATTTT
d_call: -; v_call: TRBV7-2; clone_size: -; j_call: TRBJ2-1; cdr3_aa: CASSRLGGEQFF; cdr3_nt: TGTGCCAGCAGCCGATTAGGGGGGGAGCAGTTCTTC
d_call: TRBD2; v_call: TRBV6-2/TRBV6-3; clone_size: -; j_call: TRBJ2-3; cdr3_aa: CASSYRGLTDTQYF; cdr3_nt: TGTGCCAGCAGTTACAGGGGACTAACAGATACGCAGTATTTT
d_call: TRBD2; v_call: TRBV29-1; clone_size: -; j_call: TRBJ2-3; cdr3_aa: CSVVGGRAADTQYF; cdr3_nt: TGCAGCGTTGTCGGCGGGAGGGCCGCGGATACGCAGTATTTT
d_call: TRBD2; v_call: TRBV5-6; clone_size: few; j_call: TRBJ2-1; cdr3_aa: CASTRTSGYNEQFF; cdr3_nt: TGTGCCAGCACTCGGACTAGCGGATACAATGAGCAGTTCTTC
d_call: -; v_call: TRBV18; clone_size: few; j_call: TRBJ2-7; cdr3_aa: CASSAATQGGSSYEQYF; cdr3_nt: TGTGCCAGCTCAGCAGCGACTCAGGGCGGAAGCTCCTACGAGCAGTACTTC
d_call: -; v_call: TRBV12-3/TRBV12-4; clone_size: -; j_call: TRBJ1-3; cdr3_aa: CASSLFRWVRNTIYF; cdr3_nt: TGTGCCAGCAGTTTATTTCGCTGGGTGAGAAACACCATATATTTT
d_call: TRBD1; v_call: TRBV30; clone_size: -; j_call: TRBJ2-1; cdr3_aa: CAWSKGTVSYNEQFF; cdr3_nt: TGTGCCTGGAGTAAGGGGACAGTCTCCTACAATGAGCAGTTCTTC
d_call: -; v_call: TRBV19; clone_size: -; j_call: TRBJ1-1; cdr3_aa: CASSMLGNTEAFF; cdr3_nt: TGTGCCAGTAGTATGTTGGGGAACACTGAAGCTTTCTTT
d_call: -; v_call: TRBV7-2; clone_size: few; j_call: TRBJ2-1; cdr3_aa: CASSLTRDEQFF; cdr3_nt: TGTGCCAGCAGCTTAACTCGGGATGAGCAGTTCTTC
d_call: -; v_call: TRBV12-3/TRBV12-4; clone_size: few; j_call: TRBJ2-3; cdr3_aa: CASSIPRTGKITDTQYF; cdr3_nt: TGTGCCAGCAGTATCCCCCGTACAGGGAAAATCACAGATACGCAGTATTTT
d_call: TRBD1; v_call: TRBV7-9; clone_size: -; j_call: TRBJ2-1; cdr3_aa: CASSLAGTGNFGNEQFF; cdr3_nt: TGTGCCAGCAGCTTAGCGGGGACAGGGAATTTCGGGAATGAGCAGTTCTTC
d_call: -; v_call: TRBV6-1; clone_size: -; j_call: TRBJ2-5; cdr3_aa: CASRPDAGGTQYF; cdr3_nt: TGTGCCAGCAGACCCGACGCCGGGGGGACCCAGTACTTC
d_call: TRBD1; v_call: TRBV6-5; clone_size: -; j_call: TRBJ1-6; cdr3_aa: CASSYTPGTGAPLHF; cdr3_nt: TGTGCCAGCAGTTACACACCCGGGACAGGTGCGCCCCTCCACTTT
d_call: TRBD1; v_call: TRBV5-5; clone_size: few; j_call: TRBJ2-7; cdr3_aa: CASSLEDRVDEQYF; cdr3_nt: TGTGCCAGCAGCTTGGAGGACAGGGTGGACGAGCAGTACTTC
d_call: -; v_call: TRBV5-6; clone_size: -; j_call: TRBJ2-4; cdr3_aa: CASSPTGQQQNIQYF; cdr3_nt: TGTGCCAGCAGTCCCACGGGACAACAACAAAACATTCAGTACTTC
d_call: TRBD2; v_call: TRBV20-1; clone_size: -; j_call: TRBJ2-5; cdr3_aa: CSARDRIAGVKETQYF; cdr3_nt: TGCAGTGCTAGAGATCGTATAGCGGGAGTGAAAGAGACCCAGTACTTC
d_call: TRBD1; v_call: TRBV20-1; clone_size: -; j_call: TRBJ2-3; cdr3_aa: CSAYTIRGTGDTQYF; cdr3_nt: TGCAGTGCATATACAATCAGGGGGACGGGAGATACGCAGTATTTT
d_call: TRBD2; v_call: TRBV2; clone_size: few; j_call: TRBJ2-1; cdr3_aa: CASSGGTSGYNEQFF; cdr3_nt: TGTGCCAGCAGTGGCGGGACTAGCGGATACAATGAGCAGTTCTTC
d_call: -; v_call: TRBV7-2; clone_size: -; j_call: TRBJ1-1; cdr3_aa: CASSLVGVHPTEAFF; cdr3_nt: TGTGCCAGCAGCTTAGTCGGAGTCCATCCCACTGAAGCTTTCTTT
d_call: TRBD1; v_call: TRBV3-1; clone_size: -; j_call: TRBJ1-1; cdr3_aa: CASSLGTGINTEAFF; cdr3_nt: TGTGCCAGCAGCCTGGGGACAGGCATTAACACTGAAGCTTTCTTT
d_call: -; v_call: TRBV7-2; clone_size: few; j_call: TRBJ1-1; cdr3_aa: CASSLDVGQNTEAFF; cdr3_nt: TGTGCCAGCAGCTTGGATGTGGGGCAGAACACTGAAGCTTTCTTT
d_call: -; v_call: TRBV20-1; clone_size: few; j_call: TRBJ1-2; cdr3_aa: CSAEGDANQHYGYTF; cdr3_nt: TGCAGTGCTGAGGGGGACGCGAACCAGCACTATGGCTACACCTTC
d_call: TRBD1; v_call: TRBV12-3/TRBV12-4; clone_size: few; j_call: TRBJ1-2; cdr3_aa: CASSLGQMGGYTF; cdr3_nt: TGTGCCAGCAGTTTGGGACAGATGGGGGGCTACACCTTC
d_call: -; v_call: TRBV7-8; clone_size: many; j_call: TRBJ2-1; cdr3_aa: CASSPQAYNEQFF; cdr3_nt: TGTGCCAGCAGCCCCCAAGCCTACAATGAGCAGTTCTTC
d_call: -; v_call: TRBV6-6; clone_size: few; j_call: TRBJ2-3; cdr3_aa: CASSYPFEGTQYF; cdr3_nt: TGTGCCAGCAGTTACCCATTTGAGGGTACGCAGTATTTT